What follows describes a single TCR beta chain. The target antigen is unknown. Germline CDR1 reads SGDLS; CDR2 reads YYNGEE. The length of the CDR3 is 15 residues. Trimming took 4 bases from V and 4 from J; bases not matched to a gene: 7. This sample was included in a study of cytomegalovirus exposure and HLA in healthy donors. Findings and limits, study-wide: TCR beta V- and J-gene trimming was later associated with a missense DCLRE1C variant. Information on immune exposure was restricted to one variable (CMV serostatus).

The PCR had 60 Vbeta and 13 Jbeta primers. In the original analysis: It was a later analysis that counted about 80 million unique TCR beta chains, of which around 11 million were shared. The method was immunoSEQ multiplex PCR; TCRdb's version includes in-frame clones alone and lacks a portion of them. From that table come the V and J calls and clone size; the DNA was used to work out D and trimming. This sample carries about 160,000 clones, with around 1.2% going to the ten biggest clones. The sample taken for sequencing was PBMCs. The rearrangement joins TRBV9 to TRBJ2-7, with 11 nucleotides matching TRBD1. The sequence came from a woman aged 55 to 70 in good health and CMV-seronegative. The chain's CDR3 is CASSPLGQGAYEQYF. The CDR3 DNA reads TGTGCCAGCAGCCCTCTAGGACAGGGGGCATACGAGCAGTACTTC.